These 31 T cell receptor beta chains share one sample of origin, sequenced in a study of shared clonotypes between healthy human individuals. Data came from immunoSEQ multiplex PCR; TCRdb stores just in-frame clones and leaves some out. The sample carries some 2,000,000 clones, approximately 94% recorded once. The sample consisted of naive CD4+ T cells sorted from blood. As to subset: CD45RA+ positively selected. The receptors originated from a man between 18 and 29 years old in good health.

The chain joins TRBV30 to TRBJ1-4, with TRBD1 matching over 10 bases. Germline trimming cut 1 base from V and 5 bases from J; bases unmatched to any gene: 7. Germline values: CDR1 GTSNPN, CDR2 SVGIG (reference sequence). The CDR3 covers 16 residues. CDR3 coding DNA: TGTGCCTGGAGTGCCCCTTGGACAGGGGGGAATGAAAAACTGTTTTTT. This codes for CAWSAPWTGGNEKLFF.

The rearrangement links TRBV29-1 to TRBJ2-7; 7 bases agree with TRBD1. The CDR3 consists of 13 residues. V gave up 7 bases and J gave up 0 bases; unmatched junction bases: 6. CDR1 is SQVTM, CDR2 ANQGSEA, per germline. CDR3 amino acids: CSAFDRASYEQYF. The CDR3 bases are TGCAGCGCCTTCGACAGGGCCTCCTACGAGCAGTACTTC.

The gene calls are TRBV18 and TRBJ2-1; TRBD1 aligns across 10 bases. The CDR3 totals 16 residues. V lost 5 bases, J lost 7 bases, and 11 bases stayed unmatched. CDR1 and CDR2 (germline): KGHSH, LQKENI. The CDR3: CASSARRQGAENEQFF. Here the CDR3 DNA reads TGTGCCAGCTCAGCCAGACGACAGGGGGCTGAAAATGAGCAGTTCTTC.

V is TRBV4-1 and J is TRBJ2-5; perhaps TRBD2 as D (7 bases). The V end was cut by 3 bases, the J end by 4 bases, with 15 bases between. In germline, CDR1 is MGHRA, CDR2 YSYEKL. The CDR3 consists of 15 residues. CDR3 sequence: CASSQAQGGRETQYF. In DNA, the CDR3 is TGCGCCAGCAGCCAGGCACAGGGAGGGAGAGAGACCCAGTACTTC.

This chain's CDR3 is CASQDRGRSGANVLTF. CDR3 nucleotides: TGTGCCAGCCAGGACAGGGGGCGTTCTGGGGCCAACGTCCTGACTTTC. This chain joins TRBV2 and TRBJ2-6; 11 bases agree with TRBD1. Unmatched junction bases numbered 4, after V lost 8 bases and J lost 1 base. This CDR3 has 16 residues. Germline V CDR1 and CDR2: SNHLY, FYNNEI.

The rearrangement joins TRBV5-1 to TRBJ2-1, with 9 bases aligning to TRBD1. The CDR3 consists of 16 residues. The junction had 11 bases not matched to a gene; V was cut back by 4 bases and J by 6 bases. Per the germline V gene, CDR1 is SGHRS and CDR2 is YFSETQ. CDR3 sequence reads: CASSRTRTGVGNEQFF. DNA for the CDR3: TGCGCCAGCAGCAGGACCAGGACAGGGGTGGGCAATGAGCAGTTCTTC.

This rearrangement joins TRBV7-2 to TRBJ2-3, with D uncertain. Germline lookup yields CDR1 SGHTA and CDR2 FQGNSA. The CDR3 totals 13 residues. V was pared by 6 bases and J by 8 bases, with 15 bases between. This CDR3 is CASRIDTGGTQYF. The CDR3 DNA reads TGTGCCAGCAGGATCGACACGGGTGGTACGCAGTATTTT.

DNA of the CDR3: TGTGCCACCAGCAGCGCTAGGGGGCGGCTACAAGAGACCCAGTACTTC. Amino acids: CATSSARGRLQETQYF. V gene TRBV15 combines with J gene TRBJ2-5; TRBD1 matches at 7 bases. Germline trimming cut 3 bases from V and 2 bases from J; bases unmatched to any gene: 9. The CDR3 totals 16 residues. CDR1 LNHNV and CDR2 YYDKDF come from the germline V gene (reference sequence).

This clone was detected once. The chain is built from TRBV9 and TRBJ1-2, with 9 bases lining up with TRBD1. V was clipped by 0 bases and J by 11 bases; unmatched bases: 8. From germline, CDR1 is SGDLS and CDR2 YYNGEE. The CDR3 totals 14 residues. CDR3 coding DNA: TGTGCCAGCAGCGTAGTCTCCGGGACAGGGTTATACACCTTC. It specifies CASSVVSGTGLYTF.

The J gene is TRBJ1-5, the V gene TRBV4-1, with D unclear. Germline loops: CDR1 MGHRA, CDR2 YSYEKL. The CDR3 is made up of 16 amino acids. Trimming cost V 4 bases and J 2 bases, with 15 bases left between them. As DNA, the CDR3 is TGCGCCAGCAGCCCCGAGGGAGGGTTCGGCAATCAGCCCCAGCATTTT. This sequence encodes CASSPEGGFGNQPQHF.

The rearrangement links TRBV28 to TRBJ1-6; weak D call: TRBD1 (5 bases). Germline-derived CDR1 and CDR2 are MDHEN and SYDVKM. V was clipped by 2 bases and J by 3 bases, with 20 bases between them. The CDR3 contains 19 residues. The CDR3 DNA reads as TGTGCCAGCAGTTTACCCTCCCGGGGGTTGGGTGTCTATAATTCACCCCTCCACTTT. Protein: CASSLPSRGLGVYNSPLHF.

This rearrangement joins TRBV6-6 to TRBJ2-7; 8 bases match TRBD1. The junction had 7 bases not matched to a gene; V was cut back by 6 bases and J by 3 bases. Germline CDR1 MNHNY, CDR2 SVGAGI (reference sequence). This CDR3 is built from 14 residues. The CDR3 here is CASSYRGQGYEQYF. The CDR3, as DNA: TGTGCCAGCAGCTACCGAGGACAGGGCTACGAGCAGTACTTC.

The gene calls are TRBV12-1 and TRBJ1-6; the D segment call TRBD1 is taken from the table without a DNA check. TRBV12-1 represents a pseudogene. CDR3 length: 17 residues. The CDR3 DNA reads TGTGCCAGCAGCTTGGGACAGAAGAGGGTTGGTAATTCACCCCTCCACTTT. Its protein product is CASSLGQKRVGNSPLHF.

This clone appeared once. The rearrangement uses TRBV11-3 and TRBJ1-2; TRBD1 agrees at 9 bases. This CDR3 is 19 amino acids long. The trim removed 7 bases at V and 8 bases at J, leaving 26 bases unmatched. Germline V gene data show CDR1 as SGHNT and CDR2 as YENEEA. CDR3 bases: TGTGCCAGCACCCAGGTACGGGACAGGGCGGCAGTGCCCTCCGGGGGCTACACCTTC. Protein product: CASTQVRDRAAVPSGGYTF.

CDR3 DNA: TGCGCCAGCAGTGAGACCAAGGGACTAGCGGGAACCGATGAGCAGTTCTTC. It codes for CASSETKGLAGTDEQFF. The chain couples TRBV10-1 to TRBJ2-1; the match to TRBD2 covers 13 bases. V shed 2 bases, J shed 8 bases, and the junction held 9 bases outside the gene matches. CDR1 and CDR2 (germline): WNHNN, SYGVQD (reference sequence). The CDR3 contains 17 residues.

The table lists this clone with a count of one. V is TRBV5-1 and J is TRBJ2-1; TRBD1 matches at 9 bases. Germline-derived CDR1 and CDR2 are SGHRS and YFSETQ. This CDR3 comprises 16 residues. V shed 4 bases and J 4 bases; nucleotides not matched to a gene: 9. CDR3 loop: CASSIGTGQRYNEQFF. For the CDR3, the DNA is TGCGCCAGCAGCATCGGGACAGGGCAAAGGTACAATGAGCAGTTCTTC.

The genes are TRBV5-1 and TRBJ1-1; possibly TRBD1 for D (6 bases). CDR1 is SGHRS and CDR2 is YFSETQ in the germline V gene. Trimming cost V 0 bases and J 4 bases, with 10 bases left between them. The length of the CDR3 is 14 residues. Here the CDR3 DNA reads TGCGCCAGCAGCTTGGGACAGGCGTCCACTGAAGCTTTCTTT. This gives the protein CASSLGQASTEAFF.

V usage is TRBV6-5 and J usage is TRBJ2-1; TRBD2 matches 7 bases. Germline V gene data show CDR1 as MNHEY and CDR2 as SVGAGI. The CDR3 has 14 residues. V was pared by 1 base and J by 6 bases, with 3 bases of the junction left unmatched. The CDR3 DNA reads TGTGCCAGCAGTTACTTGCGGACTAGCAATGAGCAGTTCTTC. Protein: CASSYLRTSNEQFF.

The chain links TRBV6-1 to TRBJ2-7; the D is unclear. Germline lookup yields CDR1 MNHNS and CDR2 SASEGT. The CDR3 is made up of 11 amino acids. V was shortened by 0 bases and J by 13 bases, with 10 bases between the two germline ends. Here the CDR3 reads CASSEASGFYF. The CDR3 DNA follows: TGTGCCAGCAGTGAAGCGTCCGGGTTTTACTTC.

The V and J genes are TRBV10-3 and TRBJ2-2; D ambiguous. CDR1 ENHRY and CDR2 SYGVKD come from the germline V gene. The CDR3 length is 14 residues. Trimming stripped 5 bases from V and 7 bases from J, with 14 bases between. CDR3 nucleotides: TGTGCCATCAGTTGGGCCTTAGGTGGCGGGGAGCTGTTTTTT. Translated, it gives CAISWALGGGELFF.

The CDR3 protein is CASSLAGGQGAGGYTF. The CDR3 nucleotides read TGTGCCAGCAGCTTAGCGGGGGGACAGGGGGCTGGTGGCTACACCTTC. This chain joins TRBV7-2 and TRBJ1-2; TRBD1 aligns across 12 bases. V lost 0 bases and J lost 7; bases outside the gene matches: 6. Germline loops: CDR1 SGHTA, CDR2 FQGNSA. This CDR3 region has 16 residues.

In its sample, this clone was seen once. The chain links TRBV11-2 to TRBJ1-1; perhaps TRBD1 as D (5 bases). This CDR3 has 12 residues. CDR1 is SGHAT and CDR2 is FQNNGV in the germline V gene. Deletions cut 5 bases from V and 7 bases from J, with 11 bases between. The chain's CDR3 is CASSIGTFEAFF. CDR3 DNA: TGTGCCAGCAGCATCGGGACTTTTGAAGCTTTCTTT.

This clone has a handful of counts. CDR3 residues: CASSPSRHVDQPQHF. The CDR3 DNA reads TGTGCCAGCTCACCATCCCGGCATGTCGATCAGCCCCAGCATTTT. The chain links TRBV18 to TRBJ1-5, with D unresolved. Germline V lookup: CDR1 KGHSH, CDR2 LQKENI. V lost 2 bases and J 5 bases, leaving 13 bases between the germline ends. The CDR3 length is 15 residues.

A note on this clone: Other DNA sequences of this sample code for an identical CDR3. The chain links TRBV5-1 to TRBJ2-7, with 8 positions matching TRBD1. Germline trimming cut 4 bases from V and 2 bases from J; bases unmatched to any gene: 5. This CDR3 is 14 amino acids long. CDR1 SGHRS and CDR2 YFSETQ come from the germline V gene. CDR3 in amino acids: CASSPSTGAYEQYF. CDR3 coding DNA: TGCGCCAGCAGCCCTTCGACAGGGGCCTACGAGCAGTACTTC.

V and J are TRBV18 and TRBJ2-1; perhaps D is TRBD1 or TRBD2 (5 bases each). The CDR3 extends over 15 amino acids. Germline V gives CDR1 KGHSH, CDR2 LQKENI. Trimming pared 2 bases from V and 6 bases from J, leaving 14 bases between. Written as DNA, the CDR3 is TGTGCCAGCTCACCAAGGAGTCAGGGACCCAATGAGCAGTTCTTC. Translating gives CASSPRSQGPNEQFF.

The rearrangement uses TRBV7-2 and TRBJ1-5, with 9 bases matching TRBD1. The V and J ends lost 0 bases and 2 bases, in that order; junction bases with no gene match: 8. The germline CDR1 and CDR2 sequences are SGHTA and FQGNSA. There are 18 residues in the CDR3. CDR3 sequence: CASSLAPPRTGGNQPQHF. In DNA form, the CDR3 reads TGTGCCAGCAGCTTAGCTCCCCCCCGGACAGGGGGCAATCAGCCCCAGCATTTT. Full variable domain (remainder filled in from reference TRBV7-2 and TRBJ1-5): GAGVSQSPSNKVTEKGKDVELRCDPISGHTALYWYRQSLGQGLEFLIYFQGNSAPDKSGLPSDRFSAERTGGSVSTLTIQRTQQEDSAVYLCASSLAPPRTGGNQPQHFGDGTRLSIL.

The rearrangement joins TRBV7-8 to TRBJ1-4; D remains unclear. CDR1 and CDR2 (germline): SGHVS, FQNEAQ. The V end was cut by 1 base, the J end by 4 bases, with 4 bases between. The length of the CDR3 is 13 residues. The CDR3 nucleotides are TGTGCCAGCAGCTTAGAGCTTAATGAAAAACTGTTTTTT. It encodes CASSLELNEKLFF. Full variable domain (remainder filled in from reference TRBV7-8 and TRBJ1-4): GAGVSQSPRYKVAKRGQDVALRCDPISGHVSLFWYQQALGQGPEFLTYFQNEAQLDKSGLPSDRFFAERPEGSVSTLKIQRTQQEDSAVYLCASSLELNEKLFFGSGTQLSVL.

Concerning this clone itself: Other DNA sequences in the same sample also yield this CDR3. The gene calls are TRBV27 and TRBJ1-6; D remains unclear. Between the trimmed V and J ends, which lost 3 bases and 7 bases, there was a span of 4 bases. The CDR3 extends over 12 amino acids. The germline V gene has CDR1 MNHEY and CDR2 SMNVEV (reference sequence). DNA for the CDR3: TGTGCCAGCAGTTTTGCAAATTCACCCCTCCACTTT. Translating it yields CASSFANSPLHF.

This clone has just one count. V and J are TRBV21-1 and TRBJ1-6; no check of the table's D call, TRBD1, against the DNA was made. TRBV21-1 is a known pseudogene. The CDR3 totals 18 residues. CDR3 in DNA: TGTGCCAGCAGCTTAAAGGTGGGGACAGGGGACTTTTATTCACCCCTCCACTTT. This codes for CASSLKVGTGDFYSPLHF.

The rearrangement links TRBV2 to TRBJ2-3, with 11 bases identical to TRBD2. CDR1 SNHLY and CDR2 FYNNEI come from the germline V gene. This CDR3 region has 15 residues. The V gene end was trimmed by 6 bases and the J gene end by 3 bases; junction bases not matched to a gene: 5. In DNA, the CDR3 is TGTGCCAGCAGCTTAGCGGGGGGGCGAACAGATACGCAGTATTTT. Translation gives CASSLAGGRTDTQYF. The full variable domain, with the rest looked up from reference TRBV2 and TRBJ2-3, is EPEVTQTPSHQVTQMGQEVILRCVPISNHLYFYWYRQILGQKVEFLVSFYNNEISEKSEIFDDQFSVERPDGSNFTLKIRSTKLEDSAMYFCASSLAGGRTDTQYFGPGTRLTVL.

The V and J genes are TRBV30 and TRBJ2-2; D is unresolved. The germline gives CDR1 GTSNPN, CDR2 SVGIG (reference sequence). The CDR3 extends over 12 amino acids. With 4 bases removed from V and 8 bases from J, the gap between germline ends came to 11 bases. The CDR3 nucleotides are TGTGCCTGGACCCGGCAGTCGGGGGAGCTGTTTTTT. This sequence encodes CAWTRQSGELFF.